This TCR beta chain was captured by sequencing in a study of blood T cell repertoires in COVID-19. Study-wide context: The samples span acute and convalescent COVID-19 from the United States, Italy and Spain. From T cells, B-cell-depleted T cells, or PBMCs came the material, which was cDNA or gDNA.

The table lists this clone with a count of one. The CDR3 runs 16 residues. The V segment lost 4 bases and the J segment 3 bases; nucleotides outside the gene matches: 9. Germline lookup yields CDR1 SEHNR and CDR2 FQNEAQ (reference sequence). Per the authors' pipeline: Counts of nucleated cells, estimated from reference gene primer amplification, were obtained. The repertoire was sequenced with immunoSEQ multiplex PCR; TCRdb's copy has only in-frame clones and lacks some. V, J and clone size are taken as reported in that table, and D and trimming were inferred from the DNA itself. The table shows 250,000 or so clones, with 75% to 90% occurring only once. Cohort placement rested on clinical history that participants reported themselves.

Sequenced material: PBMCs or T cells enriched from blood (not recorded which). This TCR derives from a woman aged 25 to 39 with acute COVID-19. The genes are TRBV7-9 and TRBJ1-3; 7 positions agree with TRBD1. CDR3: CASSSSTGEDGNTIYF. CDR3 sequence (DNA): TGTGCCAGCAGCTCCTCAACAGGGGAAGATGGAAACACCATATATTTT. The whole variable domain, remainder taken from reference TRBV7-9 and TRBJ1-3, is DTGVSQNPRHKITKRGQNVTFRCDPISEHNRLYWYRQTLGQGPEFLTYFQNEAQLEKSRLLSDRFSAERPKGSFSTLEIQRTEQGDSAMYLCASSSSTGEDGNTIYFGEGSWLTVV.